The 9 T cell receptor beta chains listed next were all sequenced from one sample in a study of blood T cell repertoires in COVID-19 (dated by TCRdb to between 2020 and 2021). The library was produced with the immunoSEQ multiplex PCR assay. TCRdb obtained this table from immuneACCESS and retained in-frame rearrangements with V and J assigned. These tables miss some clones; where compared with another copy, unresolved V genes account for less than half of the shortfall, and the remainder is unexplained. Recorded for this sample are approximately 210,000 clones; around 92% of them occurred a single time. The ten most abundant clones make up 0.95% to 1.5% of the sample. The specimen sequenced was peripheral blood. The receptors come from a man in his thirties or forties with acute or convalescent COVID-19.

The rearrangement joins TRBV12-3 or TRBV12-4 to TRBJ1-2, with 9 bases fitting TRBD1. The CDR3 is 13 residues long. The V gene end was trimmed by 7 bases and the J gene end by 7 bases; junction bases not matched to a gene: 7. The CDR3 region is CASTMGQGSGYTF. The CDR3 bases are TGTGCCAGCACCATGGGACAGGGCAGTGGCTACACCTTC.

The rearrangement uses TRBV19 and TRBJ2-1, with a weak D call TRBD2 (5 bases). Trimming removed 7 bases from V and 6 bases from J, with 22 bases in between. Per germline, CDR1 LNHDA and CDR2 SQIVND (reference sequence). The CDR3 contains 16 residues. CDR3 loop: CASNLEGLPGINEQFF. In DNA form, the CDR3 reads TGTGCCAGTAACCTAGAGGGCCTACCGGGCATCAATGAGCAGTTCTTC.

CDR3 sequence: CASSPHQQGKFF. CDR3 coding DNA: TGTGCCAGCAGCCCACACCAGCAGGGAAAGTTCTTC. This chain joins TRBV5-4 and TRBJ2-1; a possible D gene is TRBD1 (5 bases). Germline V gene data show CDR1 as SGHNT and CDR2 as YYREEE (reference sequence). The CDR3 has 12 amino acids. Trimming shortened V by 4 bases and J by 14 bases, and 16 bases separated the two germline ends.

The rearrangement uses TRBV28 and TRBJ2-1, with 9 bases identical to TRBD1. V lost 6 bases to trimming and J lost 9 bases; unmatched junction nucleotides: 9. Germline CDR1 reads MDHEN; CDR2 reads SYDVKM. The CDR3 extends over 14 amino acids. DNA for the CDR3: TGTGCCAGCAGAGAAAAAACAGGGGGCGGTGAGCAGTTCTTC. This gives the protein CASREKTGGGEQFF.

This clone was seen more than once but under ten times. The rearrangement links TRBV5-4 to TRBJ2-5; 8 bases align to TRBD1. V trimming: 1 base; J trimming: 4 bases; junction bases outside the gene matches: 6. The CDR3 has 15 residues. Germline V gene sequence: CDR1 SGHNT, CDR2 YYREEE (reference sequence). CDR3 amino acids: CASSLWQGARETQYF. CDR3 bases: TGTGCCAGCAGCTTGTGGCAGGGGGCGAGAGAGACCCAGTACTTC.

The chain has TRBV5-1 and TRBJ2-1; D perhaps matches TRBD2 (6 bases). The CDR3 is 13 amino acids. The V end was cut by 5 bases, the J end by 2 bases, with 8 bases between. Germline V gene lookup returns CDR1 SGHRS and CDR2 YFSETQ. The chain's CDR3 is CASSGGAYNEQFF. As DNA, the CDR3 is TGCGCCAGCAGTGGCGGGGCCTACAATGAGCAGTTCTTC.

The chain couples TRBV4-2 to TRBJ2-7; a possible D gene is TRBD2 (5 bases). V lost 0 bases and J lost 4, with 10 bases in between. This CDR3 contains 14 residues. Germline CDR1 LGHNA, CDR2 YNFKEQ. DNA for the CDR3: TGTGCCAGCAGCCAAGAAAGACGGGGATACGAGCAGTACTTC. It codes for CASSQERRGYEQYF.

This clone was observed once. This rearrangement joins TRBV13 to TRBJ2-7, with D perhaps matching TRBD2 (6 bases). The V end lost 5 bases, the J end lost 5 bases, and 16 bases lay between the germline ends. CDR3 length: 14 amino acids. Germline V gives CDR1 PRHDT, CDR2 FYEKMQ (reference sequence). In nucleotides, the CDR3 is TGTGCCAGCAGCCTGGGGGAGGAGGACAACGAGCAGTACTTC. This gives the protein CASSLGEEDNEQYF. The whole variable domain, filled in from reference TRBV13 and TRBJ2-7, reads AAGVIQSPRHLIKEKRETATLKCYPIPRHDTVYWYQQGPGQDPQFLISFYEKMQSDKGSIPDRFSAQQFSDYHSELNMSSLELGDSALYFCASSLGEEDNEQYFGPGTRLTVT.

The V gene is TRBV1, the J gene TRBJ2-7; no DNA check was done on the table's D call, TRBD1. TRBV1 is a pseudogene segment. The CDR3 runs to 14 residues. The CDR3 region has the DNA TGCACCAGCAGCCCCGGGACAGGGACCTACGAGCAGTACTTC. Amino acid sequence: CTSSPGTGTYEQYF.